The 15 T cell receptor beta chains presented below share a single source sample, sequenced in a study of T cells in Graves' hyperthyroidism and ophthalmopathy (dated by TCRdb to about 2019). The method behind the library was multiplex PCR. The reads were generated on an Illumina HiSeq 2000. The TCR beta CDR3 regions were amplified from the RNA transcripts. The first round of RT-PCR for the TCR CDR3 was performed with the HTBI primer set and the Qiagen OneStep RT-PCR kit. Using fastp at Q25 and MiXCR, TCRdb reprocessed the public reads and kept productive beta chains. Under each unique CDR3 protein, matching rows form one entry showing the most common genes and DNA. The sample profile shows around 450,000 distinct CDR3 sequences; approximately 14% of them were found once. The ten top clones hold roughly 14% of the sample. Input material: blood. Source of these receptors: a woman under 30 with Graves' hyperthyroidism.

The chain links TRBV27 to TRBJ1-1; 10 bases align to TRBD1. Per the germline V gene, CDR1 is MNHEY and CDR2 is SMNVEV (reference sequence). The V gene end was trimmed by 3 bases and the J gene end by 4 bases; junction bases not matched to a gene: 5. The CDR3 runs 15 residues. The CDR3 region has the DNA TGTGCCAGCAGTTTTGACAGGGGGCTTGTCACTGAAGCTTTCTTT. Protein product: CASSFDRGLVTEAFF.

Many counts were recorded for this clonotype. The CDR3 loop is CASSPFYWAGEAFF. The CDR3 DNA sequence: TGTGCCAGCAGCCCATTCTATTGGGCAGGTGAAGCTTTCTTT. This chain uses TRBV7-8 with TRBJ1-1, with no clear D. The germline gives CDR1 SGHVS, CDR2 FQNEAQ. V lost 5 bases and J lost 7, with 17 bases in between. CDR3 size: 14 residues.

This clonotype appeared a few times. One end of the junction does not line up with germline, which may come from a read error. This chain joins TRBV6-2 or TRBV6-3 and TRBJ2-5, with 11 bases that match TRBD2. This CDR3 region has 15 residues. Germline CDR1 MNHEY, CDR2 SVGEGT. CDR3 bases: TGTGCCATCAGTGGGACTAGCGGCTCACAAGAGACCCAGTACTTC. Translated, it gives CAISGTSGSQETQYF.

This clonotype was seen a few times. J is TRBJ2-7 and V is TRBV12-3 or TRBV12-4; 9 nucleotides match TRBD1. V gave up 8 bases and J gave up 3 bases; unmatched junction bases: 5. This CDR3 spans 13 amino acids. The CDR3 is CASLWTGDYEQYF. Here the CDR3 DNA reads TGTGCCAGCCTCTGGACAGGGGACTACGAGCAGTACTTC.

The sample holds many counts of this clonotype. The chain combines TRBV2 with TRBJ1-4, with D possibly being TRBD1 (6 bases). V was pared by 6 bases and J by 8 bases, with 16 bases between. Germline CDR1 and CDR2: SNHLY and FYNNEI. This CDR3 has 14 residues. DNA for the CDR3: TGTGCCAGCAGAATCGACAGGTTGGGGGAAAAACTGTTTTTT. Its translation is CASRIDRLGEKLFF. The full variable domain, with the rest looked up from reference TRBV2 and TRBJ1-4, is EPEVTQTPSHQVTQMGQEVILRCVPISNHLYFYWYRQILGQKVEFLVSFYNNEISEKSEIFDDQFSVERPDGSNFTLKIRSTKLEDSAMYFCASRIDRLGEKLFFGSGTQLSVL.

The table lists this clonotype with many counts. The chain has TRBV7-9 and TRBJ2-1, with D possibly matching TRBD1 (6 bases). The CDR3 is 17 residues long. The germline V and J ends were trimmed by 10 bases and 7 bases, with 29 bases remaining between them. The germline V gene encodes CDR1 SEHNR and CDR2 FQNEAQ (reference sequence). The DNA of the CDR3 is TGTGCCACACCGGGACACCCGGACCTCCTGGTCGGGAATGAGCAGTTCTTC. This encodes CATPGHPDLLVGNEQFF.

Many counts were recorded for this clonotype. The J gene is TRBJ1-1, the V gene TRBV10-3, with a possible D match to TRBD1 (5 bases). Trimming removed 3 bases from V and 3 bases from J, with 8 bases in between. CDR1 is ENHRY and CDR2 is SYGVKD in the germline V gene. The CDR3 is made up of 13 amino acids. CDR3 protein: CAISELGDTEAFF. The CDR3 DNA sequence: TGTGCCATCAGTGAACTGGGGGACACTGAAGCTTTCTTT.

This rearrangement joins TRBV9 to TRBJ2-7; TRBD2 matches at 8 bases. This CDR3 contains 14 residues. Germline CDR1 SGDLS, CDR2 YYNGEE. V shed 0 bases, J shed 7 bases, and the junction held 6 bases outside the gene matches. The CDR3 loop reads CASSVATGGGEQYF. CDR3 bases: TGTGCCAGCAGCGTAGCTACGGGGGGGGGTGAGCAGTACTTC.

This clonotype was recorded many times. The chain uses TRBV3-1 and TRBJ2-5, with D perhaps being TRBD1 or TRBD2 (5 bases each). Trimming left V 0 bases short and J 13 bases short, with 18 bases between. CDR3 length: 14 amino acids. The V gene's germline CDR1 is LGHDT and CDR2 YNNKEL (reference sequence). CDR3 coding DNA: TGTGCCAGCAGCCAAGATAGCCTCTCGGGGCCCGGGTACTTC. It specifies CASSQDSLSGPGYF.

This clonotype has a count of ten or more. The gene calls are TRBV29-1 and TRBJ2-5, with TRBD1 matching 7 bases. Germline V gives CDR1 SQVTM, CDR2 ANQGSEA. This CDR3 has 11 residues. V lost 7 bases, J lost 2 bases, and 1 base stayed unmatched. The chain's CDR3 is CSGGQQETQYF. The DNA for the CDR3 is TGCAGCGGGGGACAGCAAGAGACCCAGTACTTC.

This clonotype occurred many times. The gene calls are TRBV2 and TRBJ1-6, with D maybe TRBD1 (6 bases). This CDR3 region has 18 residues. Trimming stripped 6 bases from V and 5 bases from J, with 23 bases between. Germline CDR1 and CDR2: SNHLY and FYNNEI. Here the CDR3 reads CASRKSLIRQDHNSPLHF. CDR3 bases: TGTGCCAGCAGGAAATCCCTTATTAGACAGGATCATAATTCACCCCTCCACTTT. Drawing the rest from reference TRBV2 and TRBJ1-6, the complete variable domain is EPEVTQTPSHQVTQMGQEVILRCVPISNHLYFYWYRQILGQKVEFLVSFYNNEISEKSEIFDDQFSVERPDGSNFTLKIRSTKLEDSAMYFCASRKSLIRQDHNSPLHFGNGTRLTVT.

The V call is TRBV6-2 or TRBV6-3, the J call TRBJ2-2; D possibly corresponds to TRBD1 (5 bases). CDR1 is MNHEY and CDR2 is SVGEGT in the germline V gene. The CDR3 spans 16 residues. Deletions cut 6 bases from V and 7 bases from J, with 21 bases between. Written as DNA, the CDR3 is TGTGCCAGCAGCGACAGTGGGGTTGTTCGCGGCGGGGAGCTGTTTTTT. The encoded protein is CASSDSGVVRGGELFF.

Many counts were recorded for this clonotype. This chain joins TRBV12-3 or TRBV12-4 and TRBJ1-1, with D hard to call. The CDR3 is 15 residues long. V lost 0 bases and J lost 1, with 9 bases in between. This chain's CDR3 is CASSLASGPNTEAFF. The CDR3 DNA follows: TGTGCCAGCAGTTTAGCCTCTGGCCCGAACACTGAAGCTTTCTTT.

This clonotype was picked up many times. V gene TRBV7-2 combines with J gene TRBJ1-5; 12 nucleotides line up with TRBD1. The CDR3 covers 17 residues. Germline CDR1 reads SGHTA; CDR2 reads FQGNSA. Losses at the gene ends were 3 bases for V and 4 bases for J; bases not matched to a gene: 7. CDR3 sequence: CASSFAGQGAWNQPQHF. The CDR3 DNA reads TGTGCCAGCAGCTTCGCGGGACAGGGGGCTTGGAATCAGCCCCAGCATTTT. The complete variable domain, with remaining parts taken from reference TRBV7-2 and TRBJ1-5, reads GAGVSQSPSNKVTEKGKDVELRCDPISGHTALYWYRQSLGQGLEFLIYFQGNSAPDKSGLPSDRFSAERTGGSVSTLTIQRTQQEDSAVYLCASSFAGQGAWNQPQHFGDGTRLSIL.

This clonotype was detected many times. V gene TRBV28 combines with J gene TRBJ2-6; no clear D gene. V lost 2 bases and J lost 4, with 9 bases in between. Germline V gives CDR1 MDHEN, CDR2 SYDVKM. CDR3 length: 15 amino acids. CDR3 loop: CASSLTATGANVLTF. CDR3 nucleotides: TGTGCCAGCAGTTTAACGGCGACAGGGGCCAACGTCCTGACTTTC.